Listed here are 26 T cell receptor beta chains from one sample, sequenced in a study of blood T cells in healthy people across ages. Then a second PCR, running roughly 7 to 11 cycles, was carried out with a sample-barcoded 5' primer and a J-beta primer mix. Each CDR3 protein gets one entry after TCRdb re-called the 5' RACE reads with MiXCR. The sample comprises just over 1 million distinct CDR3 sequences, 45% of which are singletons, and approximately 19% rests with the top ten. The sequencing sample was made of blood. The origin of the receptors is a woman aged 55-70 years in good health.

The CDR3 DNA reads as TGTGCCAGCAGTTTACCGGGACTAGCGGAAGGGGGCAATGAGCAGTTCTTC. Protein sequence: CASSLPGLAEGGNEQFF. The genes are TRBV27 and TRBJ2-1; 11 bases match TRBD2. The CDR3 consists of 17 residues. V lost 2 bases to trimming and J lost 6 bases; unmatched junction nucleotides: 9. Per the germline V gene, CDR1 is MNHEY and CDR2 is SMNVEV (reference sequence).

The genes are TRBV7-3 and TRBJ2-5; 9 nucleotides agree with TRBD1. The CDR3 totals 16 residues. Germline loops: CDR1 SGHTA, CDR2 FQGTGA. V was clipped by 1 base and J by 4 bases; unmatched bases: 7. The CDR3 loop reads CASSLNRGLGGETQYF. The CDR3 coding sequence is TGTGCCAGCAGCTTAAACAGGGGGCTGGGAGGAGAGACCCAGTACTTC.

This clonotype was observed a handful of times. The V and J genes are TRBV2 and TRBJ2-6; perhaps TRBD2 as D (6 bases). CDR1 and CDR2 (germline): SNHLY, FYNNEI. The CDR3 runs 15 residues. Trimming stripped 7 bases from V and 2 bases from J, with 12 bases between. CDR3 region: CASIAGRAGANVLTF. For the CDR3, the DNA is TGTGCCAGCATTGCCGGGAGAGCTGGGGCCAACGTCCTGACTTTC. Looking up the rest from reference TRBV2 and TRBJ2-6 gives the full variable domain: EPEVTQTPSHQVTQMGQEVILRCVPISNHLYFYWYRQILGQKVEFLVSFYNNEISEKSEIFDDQFSVERPDGSNFTLKIRSTKLEDSAMYFCASIAGRAGANVLTFGAGSRLTVL.

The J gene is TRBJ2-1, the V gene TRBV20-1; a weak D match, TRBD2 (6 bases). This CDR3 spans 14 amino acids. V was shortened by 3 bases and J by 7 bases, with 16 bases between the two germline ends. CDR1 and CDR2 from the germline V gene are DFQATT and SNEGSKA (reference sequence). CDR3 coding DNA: TGCAGTGCTAGTAAGGCGGGGCGGGAAAATGAGCAGTTCTTC. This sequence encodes CSASKAGRENEQFF.

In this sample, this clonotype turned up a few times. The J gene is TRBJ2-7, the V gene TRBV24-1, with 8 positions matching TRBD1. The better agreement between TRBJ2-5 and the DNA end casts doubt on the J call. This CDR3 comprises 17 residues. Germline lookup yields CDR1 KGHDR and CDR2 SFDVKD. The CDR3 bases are TGTGCCACCAGTGATTCTGGACAGGGTGTCGTTTTAGAGACCCAGTACTTC. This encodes CATSDSGQGVVLETQYF.

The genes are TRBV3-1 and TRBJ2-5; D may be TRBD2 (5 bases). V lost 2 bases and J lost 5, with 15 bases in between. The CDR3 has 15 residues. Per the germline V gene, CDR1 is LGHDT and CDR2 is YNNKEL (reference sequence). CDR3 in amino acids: CASSQNQGSRETQYF. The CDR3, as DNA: TGTGCCAGCAGCCAAAATCAAGGGAGTCGGGAGACCCAGTACTTC.

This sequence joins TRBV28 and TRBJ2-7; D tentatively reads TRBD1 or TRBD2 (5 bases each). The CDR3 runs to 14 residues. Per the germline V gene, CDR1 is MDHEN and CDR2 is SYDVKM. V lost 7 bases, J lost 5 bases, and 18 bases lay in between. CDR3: CASTPGAVGDEQYF. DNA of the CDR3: TGTGCCAGCACCCCTGGGGCAGTGGGGGACGAGCAGTACTTC.

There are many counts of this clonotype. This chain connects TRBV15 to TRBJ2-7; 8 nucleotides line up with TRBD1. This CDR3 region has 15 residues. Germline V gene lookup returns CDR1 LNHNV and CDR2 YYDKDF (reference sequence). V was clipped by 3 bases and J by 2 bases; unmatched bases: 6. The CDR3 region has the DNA TGTGCCACCAGCAGGCAAAGACAGGGGACCTACGAGCAGTACTTC. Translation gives CATSRQRQGTYEQYF.

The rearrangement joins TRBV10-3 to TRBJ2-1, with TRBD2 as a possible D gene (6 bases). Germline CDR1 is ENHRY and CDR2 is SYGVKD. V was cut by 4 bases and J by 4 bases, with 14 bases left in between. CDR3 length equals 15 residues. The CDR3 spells CAISVASAGYNEQFF. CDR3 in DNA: TGTGCCATCAGTGTTGCTAGCGCCGGGTACAATGAGCAGTTCTTC.

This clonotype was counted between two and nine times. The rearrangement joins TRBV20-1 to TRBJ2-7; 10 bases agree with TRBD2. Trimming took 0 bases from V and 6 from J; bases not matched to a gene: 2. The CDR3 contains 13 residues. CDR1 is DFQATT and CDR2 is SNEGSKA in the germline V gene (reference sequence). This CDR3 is CSARDLAGGEQYF. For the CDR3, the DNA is TGCAGTGCTAGAGATTTAGCGGGAGGCGAGCAGTACTTC.

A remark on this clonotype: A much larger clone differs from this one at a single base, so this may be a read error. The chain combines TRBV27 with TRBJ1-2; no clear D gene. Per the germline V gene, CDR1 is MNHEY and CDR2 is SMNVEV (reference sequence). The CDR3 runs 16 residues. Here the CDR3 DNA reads TGTGCCAGCAGTTTAACCTTGGCGGGGAGTCGAGGTGGCTGCACCTTC. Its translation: CASSLTLAGSRGGCTF.

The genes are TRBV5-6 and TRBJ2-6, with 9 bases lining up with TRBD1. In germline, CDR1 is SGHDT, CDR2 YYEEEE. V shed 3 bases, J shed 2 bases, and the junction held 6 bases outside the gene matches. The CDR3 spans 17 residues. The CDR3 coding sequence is TGTGCCAGCAGCTGGCTCCGGACAGGGGCTGGGGCCAACGTCCTGACTTTC. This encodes CASSWLRTGAGANVLTF.

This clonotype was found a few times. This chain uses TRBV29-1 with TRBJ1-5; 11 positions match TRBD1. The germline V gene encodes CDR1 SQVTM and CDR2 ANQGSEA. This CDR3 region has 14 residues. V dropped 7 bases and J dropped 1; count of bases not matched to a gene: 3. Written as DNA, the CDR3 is TGCAGCGCCGGACAGGGGGCAAGCAATCAGCCCCAGCATTTT. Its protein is CSAGQGASNQPQHF.

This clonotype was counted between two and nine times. CDR3 sequence (DNA): TGCGCCAGCAGCTTGAGTGGGTCGGAGGAGACCCAGTACTTC. Translation gives CASSLSGSEETQYF. This rearrangement joins TRBV5-1 to TRBJ2-5, with D uncertain. Trimming left V 1 base short and J 5 bases short, with 12 bases between. CDR3 length: 14 amino acids. The germline V gene has CDR1 SGHRS and CDR2 YFSETQ.

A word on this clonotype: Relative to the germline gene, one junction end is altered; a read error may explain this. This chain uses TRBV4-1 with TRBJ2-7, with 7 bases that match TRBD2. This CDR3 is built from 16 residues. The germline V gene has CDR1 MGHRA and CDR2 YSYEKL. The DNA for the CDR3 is TGCGCCAGCAGCCCTGGGGTCGGCGGGAGCTCCTACGAGCGGTACTTC. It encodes CASSPGVGGSSYERYF.

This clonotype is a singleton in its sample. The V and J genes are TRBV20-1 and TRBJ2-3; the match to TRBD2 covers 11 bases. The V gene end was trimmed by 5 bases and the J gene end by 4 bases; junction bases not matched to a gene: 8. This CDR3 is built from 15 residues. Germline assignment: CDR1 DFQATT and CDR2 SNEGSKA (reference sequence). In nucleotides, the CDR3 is TGCAGTGCTGCTAGCGGGGGGATTCAGTCAGATACGCAGTATTTT. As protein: CSAASGGIQSDTQYF.

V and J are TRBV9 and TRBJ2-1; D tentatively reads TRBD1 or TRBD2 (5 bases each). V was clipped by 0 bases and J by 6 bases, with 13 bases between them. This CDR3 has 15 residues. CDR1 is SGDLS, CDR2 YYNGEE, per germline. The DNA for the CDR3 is TGTGCCAGCAGCGTAGAACCTTCAGGGAGCAATGAGCAGTTCTTC. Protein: CASSVEPSGSNEQFF. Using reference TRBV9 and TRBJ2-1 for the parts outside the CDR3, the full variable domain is DSGVTQTPKHLITATGQRVTLRCSPRSGDLSVYWYQQSLDQGLQFLIQYYNGEERAKGNILERFSAQQFPDLHSELNLSSLELGDSALYFCASSVEPSGSNEQFFGPGTRLTVL.

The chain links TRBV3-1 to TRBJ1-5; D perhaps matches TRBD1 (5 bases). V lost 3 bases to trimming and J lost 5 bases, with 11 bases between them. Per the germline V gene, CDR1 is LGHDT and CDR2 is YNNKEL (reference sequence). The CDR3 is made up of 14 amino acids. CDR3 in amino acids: CASSQGPGHQPQHF. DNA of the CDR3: TGTGCCAGCAGCCAGGGTCCAGGGCATCAGCCCCAGCATTTT.

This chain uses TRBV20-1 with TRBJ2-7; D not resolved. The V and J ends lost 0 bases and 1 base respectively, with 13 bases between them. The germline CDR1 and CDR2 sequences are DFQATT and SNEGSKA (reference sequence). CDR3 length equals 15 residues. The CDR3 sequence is CSARELPGRSYEQYF. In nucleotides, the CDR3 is TGCAGTGCTAGAGAATTACCTGGACGATCCTACGAGCAGTACTTC.

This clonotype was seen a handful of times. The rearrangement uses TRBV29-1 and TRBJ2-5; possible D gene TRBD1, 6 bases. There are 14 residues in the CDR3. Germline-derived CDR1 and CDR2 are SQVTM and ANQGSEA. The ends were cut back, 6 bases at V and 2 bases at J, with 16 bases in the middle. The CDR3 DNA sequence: TGCAGCGTCGGGCTCCAGGGGTTTCAAGAGACCCAGTACTTC. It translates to CSVGLQGFQETQYF. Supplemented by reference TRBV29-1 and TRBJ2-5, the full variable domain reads SAVISQKPSRDICQRGTSLTIQCQVDSQVTMMFWYRQQPGQSLTLIATANQGSEATYESGFVIDKFPISRPNLTFSTLTVSNMSPEDSSIYLCSVGLQGFQETQYFGPGTRLLVL.

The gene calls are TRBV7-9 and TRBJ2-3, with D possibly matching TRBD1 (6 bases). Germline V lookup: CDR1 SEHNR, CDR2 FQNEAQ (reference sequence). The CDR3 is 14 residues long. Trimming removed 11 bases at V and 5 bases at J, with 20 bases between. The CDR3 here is CAGPEGDLGDTQYF. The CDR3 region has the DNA TGTGCCGGCCCCGAGGGGGATTTGGGAGATACGCAGTATTTT.

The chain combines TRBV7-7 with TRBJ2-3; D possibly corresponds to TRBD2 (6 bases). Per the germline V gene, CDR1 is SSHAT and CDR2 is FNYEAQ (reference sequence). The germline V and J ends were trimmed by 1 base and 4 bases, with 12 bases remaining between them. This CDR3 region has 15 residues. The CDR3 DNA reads TGTGCCAGCAGCTTAGGAGGAGGAGGGGCAGATACGCAGTATTTT. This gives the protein CASSLGGGGADTQYF.

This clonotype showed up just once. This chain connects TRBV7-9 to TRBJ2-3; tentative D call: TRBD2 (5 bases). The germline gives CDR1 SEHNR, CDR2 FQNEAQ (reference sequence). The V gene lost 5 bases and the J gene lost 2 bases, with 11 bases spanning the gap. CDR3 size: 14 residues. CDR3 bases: TGTGCCAGCAGCCCTTACGGGGACACAGATACGCAGTATTTT. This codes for CASSPYGDTDTQYF.

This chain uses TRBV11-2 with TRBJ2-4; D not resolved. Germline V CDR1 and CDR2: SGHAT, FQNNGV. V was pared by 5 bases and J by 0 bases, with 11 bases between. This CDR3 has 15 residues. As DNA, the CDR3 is TGTGCCAGCAGCCCAGTACGAGTAGCCAAAAACATTCAGTACTTC. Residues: CASSPVRVAKNIQYF.

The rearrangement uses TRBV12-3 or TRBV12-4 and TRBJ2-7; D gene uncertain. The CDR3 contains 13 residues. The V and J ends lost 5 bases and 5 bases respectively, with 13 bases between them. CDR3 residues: CASSPPYRNEQYF. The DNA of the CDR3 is TGTGCCAGCAGTCCCCCTTACCGTAACGAGCAGTACTTC.

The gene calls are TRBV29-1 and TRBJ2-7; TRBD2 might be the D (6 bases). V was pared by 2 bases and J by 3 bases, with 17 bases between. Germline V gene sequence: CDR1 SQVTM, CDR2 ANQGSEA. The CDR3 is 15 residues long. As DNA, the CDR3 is TGCAGCGTTGAACTCAAGGCTAGCGCACACTACGAGCAGTACTTC. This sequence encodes CSVELKASAHYEQYF.